This entry is about one T cell receptor beta chain. Antigen: not known. Other DNA sequences within the sample encode an identical CDR3. The data originate from a study of shared clonotypes between healthy human individuals. Study-wide results and limits: Only blood underwent sampling, and tissue repertoires likely differ.

This CDR3 comprises 12 residues. The germline V and J ends were trimmed by 4 bases and 0 bases, with 4 bases remaining between them. Looked up from germline, CDR1 is SGHDN and CDR2 is FVKESK. Repertoires were generated with immunoSEQ multiplex PCR, while TCRdb's copy carries only in-frame clones and drops some. The sample has more than 1,200,000 clones; just under 99% are singletons. This sequence joins TRBV14 and TRBJ2-7; D gene unclear. The sequenced sample was naive CD4+ T cells sorted from blood. Subset specified: CD45RA+ positively selected. The sequence was obtained from a man younger than 40 in good health. DNA of the CDR3: TGTGCCAGCAGCCCCCACTCCTACGAGCAGTACTTC. Translated, it gives CASSPHSYEQYF.